The 30 T cell receptor beta chains below were found in one sample sequenced in a study of vaccination and CD4 T cells after COVID-19. Their specific antigens are unknown. Sequenced with the Oncomine TCR Beta short-read assay was DNA taken from cultured CD4+ T cells. TCRdb used MiXCR to reprocess the PCR reads, holding one entry per CDR3 protein. There are roughly 10,000 distinct CDR3 sequences in the sample; under 75% occur only once, and approximately 10% lies in the top ten. Stated treatment: approximately 10-day PBMC culture with coronavirus spike peptide pools or control peptides (ViraFEST assay). Sequenced: CD4+ T cells from blood, cultured in vitro. Source of these receptors: a human donor who had recovered from COVID-19.

J is TRBJ1-5 and V is TRBV12-3 or TRBV12-4, with D tentatively TRBD1 (5 bases). CDR3 size: 16 residues. Trimming stripped 7 bases from V and 0 bases from J, with 16 bases between. The CDR3 reads CASTQGRGDSNQPQHF. As DNA, the CDR3 is TGTGCCAGCACTCAGGGTAGAGGGGATAGCAATCAGCCCCAGCATTTT.

The J gene is TRBJ2-3, the V gene TRBV24-1; TRBD1 might be the D (7 bases). Germline CDR1 is KGHDR and CDR2 is SFDVKD. This CDR3 has 13 amino acids. V was pared by 10 bases and J by 3 bases, with 13 bases between. Written as DNA, the CDR3 is TGTGCCACAGGGGGCGCGGGGACAGATACGCAGTATTTT. Translating gives CATGGAGTDTQYF.

The V call is TRBV28, the J call TRBJ2-1; perhaps TRBD2 as D (5 bases). V lost 10 bases and J lost 0, with 16 bases in between. This CDR3 has 15 amino acids. Germline CDR1 is MDHEN and CDR2 is SYDVKM. CDR3 sequence reads: CATQEEPSSYNEQFF. The CDR3, as DNA: TGTGCCACCCAGGAGGAACCAAGCTCCTACAATGAGCAGTTCTTC.

V usage is TRBV14 and J usage is TRBJ2-7; D is possibly TRBD1 (6 bases). The germline V gene encodes CDR1 SGHDN and CDR2 FVKESK. The CDR3 is 15 residues long. V was trimmed by 1 base and J by 6 bases, leaving 16 bases between them. CDR3 residues: CASSQVGAEGSEQYF. The CDR3 nucleotides are TGTGCCAGCAGCCAAGTGGGGGCCGAGGGGAGCGAGCAGTACTTC.

The chain carries TRBV15 and TRBJ2-2, with 9 bases lining up with TRBD2. Per the germline V gene, CDR1 is LNHNV and CDR2 is YYDKDF (reference sequence). This CDR3 spans 15 amino acids. Germline trimming cut 0 bases from V and 9 bases from J; bases unmatched to any gene: 5. The CDR3 protein is CATSRDRLAARELFF. DNA of the CDR3: TGTGCCACCAGCAGAGATCGACTAGCGGCTAGGGAGCTGTTTTTT.

V gene TRBV14 combines with J gene TRBJ1-4, with TRBD1 matching over 10 bases. Trimming took 1 base from V and 7 from J; bases not matched to a gene: 6. This CDR3 spans 16 amino acids. Germline V lookup: CDR1 SGHDN, CDR2 FVKESK. The CDR3 sequence: CASSQARQGAGEKLFF. CDR3 in DNA: TGTGCCAGCAGCCAAGCTCGACAGGGGGCGGGTGAAAAACTGTTTTTT. The variable domain in full, completed from reference TRBV14 and TRBJ1-4, reads EAGVTQFPSHSVIEKGQTVTLRCDPISGHDNLYWYRRVMGKEIKFLLHFVKESKQDESGMPNNRFLAERTGGTYSTLKVQPAELEDSGVYFCASSQARQGAGEKLFFGSGTQLSVL.

This chain uses TRBV5-8 with TRBJ1-6; 8 bases agree with TRBD1. Unmatched junction bases numbered 8, after V lost 0 bases and J lost 6 bases. This CDR3 has 17 amino acids. Germline CDR1 SGHTS, CDR2 YDEGEE. The CDR3 loop is CASSLVNRGFTNSPLHF. The CDR3 bases are TGTGCCAGCAGCTTGGTCAACAGGGGGTTTACTAATTCACCCCTCCACTTT.

The chain is built from TRBV6-1 and TRBJ1-2; TRBD1 aligns across 10 bases. The J segment lost 4 bases and the V segment lost 8 bases, leaving 10 bases of the junction unmatched. The CDR3 length is 15 residues. Germline loops: CDR1 MNHNS, CDR2 SASEGT. CDR3 DNA: TGTGCCAGCGCTCGCGGGACAGGGGACATCTATGGCTACACCTTC. Encoded protein: CASARGTGDIYGYTF.

This clonotype was counted between two and nine times. The chain employs TRBV6-2 or TRBV6-3 and TRBJ1-5; perhaps TRBD1 as D (5 bases). The CDR3 consists of 17 residues. Germline V gene lookup returns CDR1 MNHEY and CDR2 SVGEGT. Trimming left V 5 bases short and J 1 base short, with 18 bases between. The CDR3, as DNA: TGTGCCAGCAGTGACGCCTCGGGGACGGGGAGCAATCAGCCCCAGCATTTT. Protein: CASSDASGTGSNQPQHF.

The chain combines TRBV28 with TRBJ1-6; the match to TRBD1 covers 9 bases. The J segment lost 10 bases and the V segment lost 6 bases, leaving 10 bases of the junction unmatched. Germline values: CDR1 MDHEN, CDR2 SYDVKM. The CDR3 contains 15 residues. The CDR3 DNA reads TGTGCCAGCAGAACCCCGACAGGGGGATCATCACCCCTCCACTTT. This codes for CASRTPTGGSSPLHF. The full variable domain, rest sourced from reference TRBV28 and TRBJ1-6, is DVKVTQSSRYLVKRTGEKVFLECVQDMDHENMFWYRQDPGLGLRLIYFSYDVKMKEKGDIPEGYSVSREKKERFSLILESASTNQTSMYLCASRTPTGGSSPLHFGNGTRLTVT.

This clonotype was seen only a few times. CDR3 DNA: TGTGCCAGCAGGCCCCACGACAGGGATCATCAGCCCCAGCATTTT. This sequence encodes CASRPHDRDHQPQHF. The chain carries TRBV6-1 and TRBJ1-5, with 7 positions matching TRBD1. Trimming at V came to 6 bases and at J to 5 bases, leaving 10 bases not matched to a gene. The CDR3 has 15 amino acids. CDR1 MNHNS and CDR2 SASEGT come from the germline V gene.

This chain links TRBV28 with TRBJ2-7; TRBD2 might be the D (6 bases). The CDR3 loop spans 18 amino acids. Germline loops: CDR1 MDHEN, CDR2 SYDVKM. With 5 bases removed from V and 5 bases from J, the gap between germline ends came to 28 bases. The CDR3 bases are TGTGCCAGCAGTGGGGCTACCGGGAGAGGGGACTTTGTAGACGAGCAGTACTTC. As protein: CASSGATGRGDFVDEQYF.

The chain combines TRBV5-1 with TRBJ1-6; maybe TRBD1 (5 bases). CDR1 SGHRS and CDR2 YFSETQ come from the germline V gene. V was pared by 0 bases and J by 9 bases, with 13 bases between. The CDR3 contains 15 residues. The CDR3 sequence is CASSLGGRAGSPLHF. The CDR3 bases are TGCGCCAGCAGCTTGGGAGGCAGGGCAGGTTCACCCCTCCACTTT.

This sequence joins TRBV29-1 and TRBJ1-2; D is perhaps TRBD1 (5 bases). The germline V and J ends were trimmed by 3 bases and 6 bases, with 14 bases remaining between them. This CDR3 is 13 amino acids long. The V gene's germline CDR1 is SQVTM and CDR2 ANQGSEA. CDR3 coding DNA: TGCAGCGTTGAGTCCGCAGGGAGGAATGGCTACACCTTC. Translating gives CSVESAGRNGYTF.

The V and J genes are TRBV18 and TRBJ1-2; a weak D match, TRBD1 (5 bases). The length of the CDR3 is 12 residues. Deletions cut 3 bases from V and 4 bases from J, with 6 bases between. The germline gives CDR1 KGHSH, CDR2 LQKENI. In DNA form, the CDR3 reads TGTGCCAGCTCACCGGGGGGCTATGGCTACACCTTC. Protein product: CASSPGGYGYTF.

The chain employs TRBV24-1 and TRBJ1-5; 8 bases agree with TRBD1. V lost 4 bases, J lost 7 bases, and 11 bases stayed unmatched. The germline V gene encodes CDR1 KGHDR and CDR2 SFDVKD. The CDR3 length is 16 residues. This chain's CDR3 is CATSDPPDRVTQPQHF. The CDR3, as DNA: TGTGCCACCAGTGACCCTCCGGACAGGGTGACACAGCCCCAGCATTTT.

V and J are TRBV10-3 and TRBJ1-5, with TRBD1 matching 7 bases. V shed 4 bases and J 2 bases; nucleotides not matched to a gene: 5. There are 15 residues in the CDR3. Germline V gene sequence: CDR1 ENHRY, CDR2 SYGVKD. Here the CDR3 reads CAISGQGVGNQPQHF. The CDR3 region has the DNA TGTGCCATCAGTGGGCAGGGGGTGGGCAATCAGCCCCAGCATTTT.

The CDR3 DNA sequence: TGTGCCAGCAGCTTAGGGCCCCGGAGGGACACCATATATTTT. It yields the protein CASSLGPRRDTIYF. The chain is built from TRBV7-2 and TRBJ1-3, with D uncertain. The CDR3 length is 14 residues. Between the trimmed V and J ends, which lost 1 base and 8 bases, there was a span of 12 bases. Germline loops: CDR1 SGHTA, CDR2 FQGNSA.

The J gene is TRBJ1-3, the V gene TRBV11-3; D possibly corresponds to TRBD1 (6 bases). Trimming pared 5 bases from V and 0 bases from J, leaving 17 bases between. This CDR3 spans 17 amino acids. Germline lookup yields CDR1 SGHNT and CDR2 YENEEA. The CDR3 coding sequence is TGTGCCAGCAGCCCAGCCCAGGGGTGGATCTCTGGAAACACCATATATTTT. As protein: CASSPAQGWISGNTIYF. The variable domain in full, with the rest retrieved from reference TRBV11-3 and TRBJ1-3, is EAGVVQSPRYKIIEKKQPVAFWCNPISGHNTLYWYLQNLGQGPELLIRYENEEAVDDSQLPKDRFSAERLKGVDSTLKIQPAELGDSAVYLCASSPAQGWISGNTIYFGEGSWLTVV.

This clonotype was detected once. The genes are TRBV24-1 and TRBJ1-5, with 9 bases that match TRBD1. Germline lookup yields CDR1 KGHDR and CDR2 SFDVKD. The CDR3 is made up of 15 amino acids. J gave up 9 bases and V 4 bases, and 9 bases lay outside the gene matches. The CDR3 loop is CATSDTGTGILPQHF. CDR3 in DNA: TGTGCCACCAGTGACACCGGGACAGGGATCTTGCCCCAGCATTTT.

This clonotype was counted a few times. The V call is TRBV7-9, the J call TRBJ2-2; 7 nucleotides align to TRBD2. CDR1 is SEHNR, CDR2 FQNEAQ, per germline (reference sequence). CDR3 length equals 16 residues. The J segment lost 3 bases and the V segment lost 3 bases, leaving 7 bases of the junction unmatched. Here the CDR3 reads CASSFHAGVDTGELFF. The CDR3 nucleotides are TGTGCCAGCAGCTTTCATGCGGGAGTGGACACCGGGGAGCTGTTTTTT.

V is TRBV21-1 and J is TRBJ1-2; the D segment call TRBD1 is taken from the table without a DNA check. TRBV21-1 is recorded as a pseudogene. The CDR3 length is 17 residues. CDR3 nucleotide sequence: TGTGCCAGGATCCCCCTTCAAGGGTGGGAACTTAACTATGGCTACACCTTC. Translated, it gives CARIPLQGWELNYGYTF.

This sequence joins TRBV19 and TRBJ2-7, with D tentatively TRBD1 (6 bases). Germline lookup yields CDR1 LNHDA and CDR2 SQIVND (reference sequence). The CDR3 extends over 14 amino acids. The V end lost 5 bases, the J end lost 2 bases, and 13 bases lay between the germline ends. The CDR3 DNA follows: TGTGCCAGTAGTGCCCAGGGGATCCCCTACGAGCAGTACTTC. Amino acids: CASSAQGIPYEQYF.

This clonotype was recorded once. V and J are TRBV30 and TRBJ2-1; the D gene could be TRBD1 or TRBD2 (6 bases each). Germline-derived CDR1 and CDR2 are GTSNPN and SVGIG (reference sequence). The V end lost 3 bases, the J end lost 4 bases, and 10 bases lay between the germline ends. The CDR3 spans 13 residues. CDR3 in amino acids: CAWSLGGYNEQFF. The CDR3 bases are TGTGCCTGGAGCCTAGGGGGGTACAATGAGCAGTTCTTC.

V is TRBV20-1 and J is TRBJ2-3, with 10 bases identical to TRBD2. V shed 5 bases and J 1 base; nucleotides not matched to a gene: 6. This CDR3 spans 15 amino acids. Germline CDR1 is DFQATT and CDR2 is SNEGSKA (reference sequence). The CDR3, as DNA: TGCAGTGCTGCCCCGCTAGCGGGGGGCACAGATACGCAGTATTTT. Translating gives CSAAPLAGGTDTQYF.

The V call is TRBV11-2, the J call TRBJ2-7, with no clear D. In germline, CDR1 is SGHAT, CDR2 FQNNGV. CDR3 size: 14 residues. Trimming cost V 3 bases and J 2 bases, with 11 bases left between them. As DNA, the CDR3 is TGTGCCAGCAGCTTCGGCAGCCACACCTACGAGCAGTACTTC. Residues: CASSFGSHTYEQYF.

V and J are TRBV2 and TRBJ2-3; the D gene is possibly TRBD1 (6 bases). The CDR3 has 13 residues. CDR1 and CDR2 (germline): SNHLY, FYNNEI. Trimming left V 8 bases short and J 5 bases short, with 14 bases between. The CDR3 nucleotides are TGTGCCAGCTCTGTGGGGGCGGAAGATACGCAGTATTTT. Encoded protein: CASSVGAEDTQYF. The whole variable domain, filled in from reference TRBV2 and TRBJ2-3, reads EPEVTQTPSHQVTQMGQEVILRCVPISNHLYFYWYRQILGQKVEFLVSFYNNEISEKSEIFDDQFSVERPDGSNFTLKIRSTKLEDSAMYFCASSVGAEDTQYFGPGTRLTVL.

J is TRBJ1-2 and V is TRBV20-1, with D hard to call. CDR3 length equals 15 residues. V was trimmed by 1 base and J by 6 bases, leaving 18 bases between them. Germline lookup yields CDR1 DFQATT and CDR2 SNEGSKA (reference sequence). The CDR3 nucleotides read TGCAGTGCTAGAGGCCAACTAGGCCCCCTTGATGGCTACACCTTC. Its protein product is CSARGQLGPLDGYTF.

The chain combines TRBV11-3 with TRBJ1-3, with unresolved D. The ends were cut back, 0 bases at V and 1 base at J, with 4 bases in the middle. CDR1 and CDR2 (germline): SGHNT, YENEEA. The CDR3 is 14 amino acids. The CDR3 DNA follows: TGTGCCAGCAGCTTAGAGCAATCTGGAAACACCATATATTTT. Encoded protein: CASSLEQSGNTIYF.

The gene calls are TRBV19 and TRBJ2-7; the D gene is possibly TRBD1 (6 bases). CDR3 size: 15 residues. Germline CDR1 LNHDA, CDR2 SQIVND (reference sequence). Deletions cut 7 bases from V and 6 bases from J, with 22 bases between. The CDR3 is CASTPRGTIPGEQYF. For the CDR3, the DNA is TGTGCCAGTACCCCGAGGGGGACAATTCCGGGCGAGCAGTACTTC.